This TCR beta chain was captured by sequencing in a study of blood T cell repertoires in COVID-19. Participant age was about 18 to 89 years, and participants resided in about two dozen US areas. Cohort placement rested on clinical history that participants reported themselves. Data came from immunoSEQ multiplex PCR; TCRdb stores just in-frame clones and leaves some out. The sample contains 250,000 to 300,000 clones, over 75% of which appear only once. This CDR3 comprises 15 residues. Looked up from germline, CDR1 is GTSNPN and CDR2 is SVGIG (reference sequence). Germline trimming cut 1 base from V and 3 bases from J; bases unmatched to any gene: 5.

Sequenced sample: PBMCs or T cells enriched from blood (not recorded which). The sequence came from a man younger than 35 who had recovered from COVID-19. The chain couples TRBV30 to TRBJ2-3; 9 nucleotides align to TRBD1. For the CDR3, the DNA is TGTGCCTGGAGTGATACAGGGGGCTGGACAGATACGCAGTATTTT. Translation: CAWSDTGGWTDTQYF.